These T cell receptor beta chains were read from a single sample in a study of blood T cell repertoires in COVID-19. Profiling relied on immunoSEQ multiplex PCR, and the TCRdb table lists in-frame clones only, not all of them. The table has about 150,000 clones, 70% to 90% seen once. Sequencing was carried out using peripheral blood. The origin of the receptors is a woman aged 60-75 years with COVID-19, enrolled during active disease. The CDR3 runs from the conserved cysteine through the conserved F or W. Each record gives: V gene, J gene, D gene, clone size, CDR3 DNA, CDR3 protein. D genes are given only for firm matches. Part of the rows lack a size; the others show once, few, many or a class for expanded clones.

v_gene: TRBV30; j_gene: TRBJ2-1; d_gene: NA; abundance: NA; CDR3nt: TGTGCCTGGAGTGTTGAGACTGCGAGCTCCTACAATGAGCAGTTCTTC; CDR3aa: CAWSVETASSYNEQFF
v_gene: TRBV6-2/TRBV6-3; j_gene: TRBJ2-1; d_gene: TRBD2; abundance: NA; CDR3nt: TGTGCCAGCAGTTACCACGCGGTGCGGGGGTCCTACAATGAGCAGTTCTTC; CDR3aa: CASSYHAVRGSYNEQFF
v_gene: TRBV9; j_gene: TRBJ1-3; d_gene: NA; abundance: NA; CDR3nt: TGTGCCAGCAGCGAGAAGAACTTCTCTTCTGGAAACACCATATATTTT; CDR3aa: CASSEKNFSSGNTIYF
v_gene: TRBV4-2; j_gene: TRBJ2-7; d_gene: TRBD2; abundance: NA; CDR3nt: TGTGCCAGCAGCCAACCAGCGGGGGACTCCTACGAGCAGTACTTC; CDR3aa: CASSQPAGDSYEQYF
v_gene: TRBV21-1; j_gene: TRBJ2-7; d_gene: NA; abundance: NA; CDR3nt: TGTGCCAGCCCCCAGGGGGCTATGGAAAACGAGCAGTACTTC; CDR3aa: CASPQGAMENEQYF
v_gene: TRBV19; j_gene: TRBJ2-7; d_gene: NA; abundance: NA; CDR3nt: TGTGCCAGTAGTAATACCGACGTGCGGTACGAGCAGTACTTC; CDR3aa: CASSNTDVRYEQYF
v_gene: TRBV6-5; j_gene: TRBJ1-4; d_gene: NA; abundance: NA; CDR3nt: TGTGCCAGCACCGGTCCGGCTAATGAAAAACTGTTTTTT; CDR3aa: CASTGPANEKLFF
v_gene: TRBV4-1; j_gene: TRBJ1-5; d_gene: TRBD1; abundance: NA; CDR3nt: TGCGCCAGCAGCCAAGGGACAGGGGTTTTCGGCAATCAGCCCCAGCATTTT; CDR3aa: CASSQGTGVFGNQPQHF
v_gene: TRBV20-1; j_gene: TRBJ2-7; d_gene: TRBD1; abundance: NA; CDR3nt: TGCAGTGCTAGACACCGACAGGGCACGTACTTC; CDR3aa: CSARHRQGTYF
v_gene: TRBV30; j_gene: TRBJ1-2; d_gene: NA; abundance: NA; CDR3nt: TGTGCCTGGAGTGACACAAACTATGGCTACACCTTC; CDR3aa: CAWSDTNYGYTF
v_gene: TRBV13; j_gene: TRBJ2-7; d_gene: TRBD2; abundance: once; CDR3nt: TGTGCCAGCAGCTTTGCCGGGGGGGGTTACTTAGAGCAGTACTTC; CDR3aa: CASSFAGGGYLEQYF
v_gene: TRBV7-9; j_gene: TRBJ1-2; d_gene: TRBD1; abundance: few; CDR3nt: TGTGCCAGCAGCCCTACAGGACAGGGCGGCGATGGCTACACCTTC; CDR3aa: CASSPTGQGGDGYTF
v_gene: TRBV7-8; j_gene: TRBJ1-5; d_gene: NA; abundance: few; CDR3nt: TGTGCCAGCAGCTTAGAAGGACAAATGATGGCCCAGCATTTT; CDR3aa: CASSLEGQMMAQHF
v_gene: TRBV5-1; j_gene: TRBJ2-2; d_gene: TRBD2; abundance: NA; CDR3nt: TGCGCCAGCAGCTTGTTTAGCGGGGGGTCGAACACCGGGGAGCTGTTTTTT; CDR3aa: CASSLFSGGSNTGELFF
v_gene: TRBV6-2/TRBV6-3; j_gene: TRBJ1-1; d_gene: NA; abundance: few; CDR3nt: TGTGCCAGCAGTATCGGGGGGCTGAGAGCTTTCTTT; CDR3aa: CASSIGGLRAFF
v_gene: TRBV5-1; j_gene: TRBJ2-4; d_gene: NA; abundance: NA; CDR3nt: TGCGCCAGCAGCCCCGGTTGGGAGCGGGTGAACGCCAAAAACATTCAGTACTTC; CDR3aa: CASSPGWERVNAKNIQYF
v_gene: TRBV7-2; j_gene: TRBJ2-7; d_gene: NA; abundance: NA; CDR3nt: TGTGCCAGCAGCTTCACCCCTGACCCGGGGGTCACGGCCGAGCAGTACTTC; CDR3aa: CASSFTPDPGVTAEQYF
v_gene: TRBV30; j_gene: TRBJ2-7; d_gene: TRBD1; abundance: NA; CDR3nt: TGTGCCTGGCAGAGACAGGGGCGCCACGAGCAGTACTTC; CDR3aa: CAWQRQGRHEQYF
v_gene: TRBV9; j_gene: TRBJ1-3; d_gene: NA; abundance: NA; CDR3nt: TGTGCCAGCAGCCCAACCCCGGGGAGGGGAAACACCATATATTTT; CDR3aa: CASSPTPGRGNTIYF
v_gene: TRBV18; j_gene: TRBJ2-7; d_gene: TRBD2; abundance: NA; CDR3nt: TGTGCCAGCTCACAGACTAGCGGCTACGAGCAGTACTTC; CDR3aa: CASSQTSGYEQYF
v_gene: TRBV5-1; j_gene: TRBJ1-3; d_gene: TRBD1; abundance: NA; CDR3nt: TGCGCCAGCAGCTTGCAAACCGGGACAGGGCTTGCTGGAAACACCATATATTTT; CDR3aa: CASSLQTGTGLAGNTIYF
v_gene: TRBV21-1; j_gene: TRBJ2-7; d_gene: NA; abundance: NA; CDR3nt: TGTGCCAGCAGTCAATTCTCCCGGGGTTCCTACGAGCAGTACTTC; CDR3aa: CASSQFSRGSYEQYF
v_gene: TRBV5-4; j_gene: TRBJ2-3; d_gene: NA; abundance: NA; CDR3nt: TGTGCCAGCAGCTTGGTGGGGGGCGGGGGAGCAGATACGCAGTATTTT; CDR3aa: CASSLVGGGGADTQYF
v_gene: TRBV5-1; j_gene: TRBJ2-5; d_gene: TRBD2; abundance: NA; CDR3nt: TGCGCCAGCAGCTTTGATTCGGGACTAGGGCAAGAGACCCAGTACTTC; CDR3aa: CASSFDSGLGQETQYF
v_gene: TRBV7-2; j_gene: TRBJ1-5; d_gene: NA; abundance: NA; CDR3nt: TGTGCCAGCAGCCCGAAGGTTACAGGGCATATTAGCAATCAGCCCCAGCATTTT; CDR3aa: CASSPKVTGHISNQPQHF
v_gene: TRBV7-6; j_gene: TRBJ2-3; d_gene: TRBD2; abundance: NA; CDR3nt: TGTGCCAGCAGCCTGACTAGCGGGGGAGTCCCCACAGATACGCAGTATTTT; CDR3aa: CASSLTSGGVPTDTQYF
v_gene: TRBV5-4; j_gene: TRBJ2-7; d_gene: TRBD1; abundance: NA; CDR3nt: TGTGCCAGCAGCCATAACCCGGGACAGGGGACCTACGAGCAGTACTTC; CDR3aa: CASSHNPGQGTYEQYF
v_gene: TRBV18; j_gene: TRBJ2-1; d_gene: NA; abundance: once; CDR3nt: TGTGCCAGCTCACCACCCGGGACTCAGTACAATGAGCAGTTCTTC; CDR3aa: CASSPPGTQYNEQFF
v_gene: TRBV18; j_gene: TRBJ2-2; d_gene: NA; abundance: NA; CDR3nt: TGTGCCAGCTCACCACCTAGTACCGGGGAGCTGTTTTTT; CDR3aa: CASSPPSTGELFF
v_gene: TRBV9; j_gene: TRBJ2-3; d_gene: NA; abundance: once; CDR3nt: TGTGCCAGCAGCCCTTCGGGAGGCACAGATACGCAGTATTTT; CDR3aa: CASSPSGGTDTQYF
v_gene: TRBV27; j_gene: TRBJ1-2; d_gene: NA; abundance: NA; CDR3nt: TGTGCCAGCAGTTTATCGAACGGTCCGCTTGACTATGGCTACACCTTC; CDR3aa: CASSLSNGPLDYGYTF
v_gene: TRBV21-1; j_gene: TRBJ1-1; d_gene: NA; abundance: NA; CDR3nt: TGTGCCAGCAGCAGAGGACACCTGAACACTGAAGCTTTCTTT; CDR3aa: CASSRGHLNTEAFF
v_gene: TRBV18; j_gene: TRBJ1-1; d_gene: TRBD1; abundance: few; CDR3nt: TGTGCCAGCTCACCATCGGGGACAGGGAAGGAAGCTTTCTTT; CDR3aa: CASSPSGTGKEAFF
v_gene: TRBV9; j_gene: TRBJ1-3; d_gene: TRBD1; abundance: NA; CDR3nt: TGTGCCAGCAGCGCAGCAGGGGGCTCAGGAAACACCATATATTTT; CDR3aa: CASSAAGGSGNTIYF
v_gene: TRBV7-9; j_gene: TRBJ2-2; d_gene: NA; abundance: NA; CDR3nt: TGTGCCAGCAGCCAATCCGAAAAGCCCGGAGAGTGGACCGGGGAGCTGTTTTTT; CDR3aa: CASSQSEKPGEWTGELFF
v_gene: TRBV10-3; j_gene: TRBJ1-1; d_gene: TRBD1; abundance: NA; CDR3nt: TGTGCCATCAGGCCCGGGACAGGGGGCGAACCTCGGGAAGCTTTCTTT; CDR3aa: CAIRPGTGGEPREAFF
v_gene: TRBV3-1/TRBV3-2; j_gene: TRBJ2-3; d_gene: TRBD2; abundance: NA; CDR3nt: TGTGCCAGCAGCCAAGACGCGGCTAGCGGGCCAGATACGCAGTATTTT; CDR3aa: CASSQDAASGPDTQYF
v_gene: TRBV7-2; j_gene: TRBJ2-3; d_gene: NA; abundance: NA; CDR3nt: TGTGCCAGCAGCTTATGGGCAGGGGGCACAGATACGCAGTATTTT; CDR3aa: CASSLWAGGTDTQYF
v_gene: TRBV6-2/TRBV6-3; j_gene: TRBJ1-2; d_gene: NA; abundance: NA; CDR3nt: TGTGCCAGCACCCCTAGGCGGGACTATGGCTACACCTTC; CDR3aa: CASTPRRDYGYTF
v_gene: TRBV15; j_gene: TRBJ1-2; d_gene: TRBD1; abundance: once; CDR3nt: TGTGCCACCAGAGGACAGGGACAGGGGGCTAGCTATGGCTACACCTTC; CDR3aa: CATRGQGQGASYGYTF
v_gene: TRBV6-5; j_gene: TRBJ2-2; d_gene: NA; abundance: once; CDR3nt: TGTGCCAGCAGTTACACGGGCGGGGCGAACACCGGGGAGCTGTTTTTT; CDR3aa: CASSYTGGANTGELFF
v_gene: TRBV9; j_gene: TRBJ1-6; d_gene: NA; abundance: NA; CDR3nt: TGTGCCAGCAGCGATGGGGGGGGCGGTTCACCCCTCCACTTT; CDR3aa: CASSDGGGGSPLHF
v_gene: TRBV11-2; j_gene: TRBJ2-7; d_gene: TRBD2; abundance: NA; CDR3nt: TGTGCCAGCACTAGCCTAGCGGGGGGGTCGAACGAGCAGTACTTC; CDR3aa: CASTSLAGGSNEQYF
v_gene: TRBV10-3; j_gene: TRBJ1-2; d_gene: NA; abundance: NA; CDR3nt: TGTGCCATCAAGCCCACAGGGAACTATGGCTACACCTTC; CDR3aa: CAIKPTGNYGYTF
v_gene: TRBV4-2; j_gene: TRBJ2-3; d_gene: TRBD2; abundance: NA; CDR3nt: TGTGCCAGCAGCCCCGCCGGGCATTTCGGGGGGGATACGCAGTATTTT; CDR3aa: CASSPAGHFGGDTQYF
v_gene: TRBV28; j_gene: TRBJ1-2; d_gene: TRBD1; abundance: NA; CDR3nt: TGTGCCAGCAGTGGGGACAGGGGGCCAGCTAACTATGGCTACACCTTC; CDR3aa: CASSGDRGPANYGYTF
v_gene: TRBV9; j_gene: TRBJ1-4; d_gene: NA; abundance: NA; CDR3nt: TGTGCCAGCAGCGAACAGGGAGGGGGTGATAATGAAAAACTGTTTTTT; CDR3aa: CASSEQGGGDNEKLFF